This entry describes one T cell receptor beta chain. Its specificity is unknown. The sample is drawn from a study of T cells after yellow fever vaccination. The TCR cDNA carried a universal primer site and UMIs from 5'RACE template switching. TCRdb called the 5' RACE reads again in MiXCR, with one record for every CDR3 protein. This table holds approximately 600,000 distinct CDR3 sequences, 9% to 15% found once. Trimming left V 3 bases short and J 4 bases short, with 9 bases between. Germline values: CDR1 WNHNN, CDR2 SYGVQD (reference sequence). This CDR3 is 13 amino acids long. Study-wide points: Subsequent to the booster, the majority of primary-vaccination clones reappeared (around 97% CD4, approximately 85% CD8). CD4 and CD8 compartments shared a small share of clonotypes, likely from convergent recombination. Weaker overall was a secondary response that nonetheless peaked faster, on day 5 versus 15.

V and J are TRBV10-1 and TRBJ1-2; the D is unclear. This sequence originates from a man between 25 and 39 years old who received the YFV17D yellow fever vaccine. The sequencing used PBMCs, collected on the day of the yellow fever booster vaccination. The CDR3 loop is CASSENVLYGYTF. CDR3 nucleotides: TGCGCCAGCAGTGAAAATGTGCTCTATGGCTACACCTTC.